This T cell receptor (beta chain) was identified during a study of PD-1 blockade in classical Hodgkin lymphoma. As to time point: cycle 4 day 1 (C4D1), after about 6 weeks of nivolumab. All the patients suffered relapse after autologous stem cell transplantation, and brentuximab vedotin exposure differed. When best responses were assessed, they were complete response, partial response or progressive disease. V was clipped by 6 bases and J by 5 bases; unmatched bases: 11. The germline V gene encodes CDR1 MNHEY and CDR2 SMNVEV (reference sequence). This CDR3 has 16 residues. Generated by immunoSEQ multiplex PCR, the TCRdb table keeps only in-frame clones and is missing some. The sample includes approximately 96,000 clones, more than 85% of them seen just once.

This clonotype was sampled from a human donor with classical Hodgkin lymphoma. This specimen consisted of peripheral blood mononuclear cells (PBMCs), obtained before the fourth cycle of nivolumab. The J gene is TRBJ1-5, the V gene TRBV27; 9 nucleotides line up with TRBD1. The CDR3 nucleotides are TGTGCCAGCAGCCATACGGACAGGGGAGGAGATCAGCCCCAGCATTTT. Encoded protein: CASSHTDRGGDQPQHF.